The 20 T cell receptor beta chains listed next were all sequenced from one sample in a study of beta chain features in type 1 diabetes. Study findings and constraints: For Type 1 diabetes patients, all four CD4+ subsets carried TCRB CDR3s that were moderately but significantly shorter.

The antigens of these receptors remain unknown. cDNA synthesis used the whole RNA isolate, giving expressed TCRB sequences. Only in-frame clones appear in the TCRdb table, and some are missing; sequencing was by immunoSEQ multiplex PCR. This repertoire shows around 250,000 clones, approximately 14% found once; its top ten account for roughly 0.02%. Material: naive CD4+ T cells from blood. The receptor set was obtained from a man younger than 45 with type 1 diabetes.

This clone was detected a few times. The J gene is TRBJ2-2, the V gene TRBV9; 8 nucleotides line up with TRBD2. The germline V gene encodes CDR1 SGDLS and CDR2 YYNGEE. CDR3 size: 16 residues. V lost 3 bases, J lost 4 bases, and 8 bases stayed unmatched. This CDR3 is CASSDPRGGLTGELFF. For the CDR3, the DNA is TGTGCCAGCAGCGACCCCCGGGGGGGCCTCACCGGGGAGCTGTTTTTT.

The chain uses TRBV5-1 and TRBJ2-5, with D maybe TRBD1 (5 bases). This CDR3 has 14 residues. Trimming removed 7 bases at V and 4 bases at J, with 17 bases between. CDR1 is SGHRS and CDR2 is YFSETQ in the germline V gene. The DNA for the CDR3 is TGCGCCAGCTGGCCCCAGGGCTCCCGAGAGACCCAGTACTTC. Its translation: CASWPQGSRETQYF.

This clone turned up a few times. The rearrangement links TRBV11-2 to TRBJ1-2, with D perhaps matching TRBD1 (5 bases). Germline V gene sequence: CDR1 SGHAT, CDR2 FQNNGV. CDR3 length equals 15 residues. V gave up 5 bases and J gave up 2 bases, with 15 bases separating them. The CDR3 region is CASSRGATTNYGYTF. The CDR3 DNA follows: TGTGCCAGCAGCCGCGGGGCGACAACCAACTATGGCTACACCTTC. The complete variable domain, with remaining parts taken from reference TRBV11-2 and TRBJ1-2, reads EAGVAQSPRYKIIEKRQSVAFWCNPISGHATLYWYQQILGQGPKLLIQFQNNGVVDDSQLPKDRFSAERLKGVDSTLKIQPAKLEDSAVYLCASSRGATTNYGYTFGSGTRLTVV.

The V and J genes are TRBV4-1 and TRBJ2-3, with 8 bases identical to TRBD2. The length of the CDR3 is 15 residues. Unmatched junction bases numbered 3, after V lost 1 base and J lost 3 bases. Germline CDR1 and CDR2: MGHRA and YSYEKL. CDR3 sequence reads: CASSQGLARTDTQYF. Written as DNA, the CDR3 is TGCGCCAGCAGCCAAGGACTAGCGAGGACAGATACGCAGTATTTT.

The rearrangement uses TRBV5-1 and TRBJ2-5; TRBD2 aligns across 13 bases. Germline V gene sequence: CDR1 SGHRS, CDR2 YFSETQ. This CDR3 has 16 amino acids. The ends lost 4 bases at V and 1 base at J; junction bases unmatched: 4. CDR3 coding DNA: TGCGCCAGCAGCGACGGGACTAGCGGGACCCAAGAGACCCAGTACTTC. Protein sequence: CASSDGTSGTQETQYF.

V gene TRBV5-4 combines with J gene TRBJ2-1, with D possibly being TRBD2 (6 bases). The CDR3 consists of 13 residues. Per germline, CDR1 SGHNT and CDR2 YYREEE (reference sequence). The V end lost 3 bases, the J end lost 5 bases, and 9 bases lay between the germline ends. The CDR3 sequence is CASSSGGNNEQFF. The CDR3 bases are TGTGCCAGCAGCTCTGGGGGGAACAATGAGCAGTTCTTC.

Comment on this clone: An end of the junction differs from the germline gene, which may be a read error. The genes are TRBV5-1 and TRBJ2-2, with 11 bases that match TRBD2. Germline loops: CDR1 SGHRS, CDR2 YFSETQ. CDR3 size: 15 residues. The CDR3, as DNA: TGCGCCAGCAGCCTGACTAGCGGGAACTCCGGGGAGCTGTTTTTT. Protein product: CASSLTSGNSGELFF. Complete variable domain (other parts from reference TRBV5-1 and TRBJ2-2): KAGVTQTPRYLIKTRGQQVTLSCSPISGHRSVSWYQQTPGQGLQFLFEYFSETQRNKGNFPGRFSGRQFSNSRSEMNVSTLELGDSALYLCASSLTSGNSGELFFGEGSRLTVL.

This clone was observed a handful of times. This sample includes further DNA sequences coding for the same CDR3. V and J are TRBV5-4 and TRBJ2-7; 11 positions agree with TRBD1. CDR3 size: 14 residues. Trimming took 4 bases from V and 4 from J; bases not matched to a gene: 4. Germline V gives CDR1 SGHNT, CDR2 YYREEE (reference sequence). CDR3 sequence (DNA): TGTGCCAGCAGCCCGGGGACAGGGGGGTACGAGCAGTACTTC. Amino acid sequence: CASSPGTGGYEQYF.

The chain employs TRBV19 and TRBJ1-1; D might be TRBD1 (5 bases). V was pared by 7 bases and J by 1 base, with 16 bases between. Germline CDR1 is LNHDA and CDR2 is SQIVND (reference sequence). The CDR3 is 15 amino acids. CDR3 nucleotide sequence: TGTGCCAGTATAGGGTGGTACAGGTCGAACACTGAAGCTTTCTTT. Encoded protein: CASIGWYRSNTEAFF.

Only a few counts were recorded for this clone. The chain uses TRBV2 and TRBJ1-4, with 9 bases aligning to TRBD1. CDR1 is SNHLY, CDR2 FYNNEI, per germline. The CDR3 covers 15 residues. Trimming took 7 bases from V and 3 from J; bases not matched to a gene: 6. The CDR3 bases are TGTGCCAGCAAAAGGGGGACAGGGCCTAATGAAAAACTGTTTTTT. Translated: CASKRGTGPNEKLFF.

This clone was seen a handful of times. This chain uses TRBV6-5 with TRBJ1-1; D possibly corresponds to TRBD1 (6 bases). The CDR3 loop spans 14 amino acids. The germline CDR1 and CDR2 sequences are MNHEY and SVGAGI. V lost 2 bases, J lost 4 bases, and 11 bases lay in between. The CDR3 sequence is CASSYTGFATEAFF. The CDR3 nucleotides read TGTGCCAGCAGTTACACAGGGTTTGCCACTGAAGCTTTCTTT.

In this sample, this clone turned up a few times. The rearrangement uses TRBV11-2 and TRBJ1-1, with TRBD1 as a possible D gene (5 bases). Trimming shortened V by 5 bases and J by 0 bases, and 13 bases separated the two germline ends. The CDR3 is 15 amino acids. CDR1 is SGHAT, CDR2 FQNNGV, per germline. CDR3 amino acids: CASSALRGLNTEAFF. The CDR3 coding sequence is TGTGCCAGCAGCGCCCTTAGGGGTTTGAACACTGAAGCTTTCTTT.

The CDR3 protein is CASSRGQGAYGYTF. The DNA of the CDR3 is TGTGCCAGCAGCCGCGGACAGGGGGCTTATGGCTACACCTTC. V and J are TRBV27 and TRBJ1-2, with 11 bases fitting TRBD1. V was pared by 6 bases and J by 5 bases, with 5 bases of the junction left unmatched. Germline V gives CDR1 MNHEY, CDR2 SMNVEV (reference sequence). The CDR3 spans 14 residues.

This clone was observed a handful of times. The V gene is TRBV10-3, the J gene TRBJ2-1, with 11 bases that match TRBD2. Losses at the gene ends were 3 bases for V and 2 bases for J; bases not matched to a gene: 3. CDR3 length: 16 residues. Germline values: CDR1 ENHRY, CDR2 SYGVKD. CDR3 nucleotide sequence: TGTGCCATCAGTGAAGGTAGCGGGGGGGCCTACAATGAGCAGTTCTTC. Its protein product is CAISEGSGGAYNEQFF.

This clone turned up a few times. This chain uses TRBV30 with TRBJ2-6, with TRBD2 as a possible D gene (5 bases). V was clipped by 0 bases and J by 2 bases, with 14 bases between them. Germline CDR1 and CDR2: GTSNPN and SVGIG (reference sequence). The CDR3 is 17 amino acids. The CDR3 loop reads CAWSVVWGAPGANVLTF. The DNA for the CDR3 is TGTGCCTGGAGTGTTGTCTGGGGAGCTCCTGGGGCCAACGTCCTGACTTTC. The variable domain in full, completed from reference TRBV30 and TRBJ2-6, reads SQTIHQWPATLVQPVGSPLSLECTVEGTSNPNLYWYRQAAGRGLQLLFYSVGIGQISSEVPQNLSASRPQDRQFILSSKKLLLSDSGFYLCAWSVVWGAPGANVLTFGAGSRLTVL.

This clone was detected only a few times. The chain employs TRBV4-1 and TRBJ1-1; D is perhaps TRBD1 (5 bases). The CDR3 runs 15 residues. The germline V gene has CDR1 MGHRA and CDR2 YSYEKL. With 0 bases removed from V and 2 bases from J, the gap between germline ends came to 10 bases. CDR3 sequence reads: CASSQDREANTEAFF. The CDR3 nucleotides are TGCGCCAGCAGCCAAGACAGGGAGGCTAACACTGAAGCTTTCTTT.

The chain couples TRBV11-3 to TRBJ2-3; 7 bases match TRBD1. Germline V gives CDR1 SGHNT, CDR2 YENEEA. Trimming at V came to 1 base and at J to 6 bases, leaving 13 bases not matched to a gene. The CDR3 spans 17 residues. For the CDR3, the DNA is TGTGCCAGCAGCTTAGCCAAGATGGGACAGAAAGGCGATACGCAGTATTTT. It translates to CASSLAKMGQKGDTQYF.

V usage is TRBV29-1 and J usage is TRBJ1-5; tentatively, D is TRBD1 (5 bases). Per the germline V gene, CDR1 is SQVTM and CDR2 is ANQGSEA. CDR3 length equals 14 residues. Trimming took 2 bases from V and 0 from J, leaving 8 bases between them. The CDR3 DNA reads as TGCAGCGTTGAAACAGGTTATAGCAATCAGCCCCAGCATTTT. Translating gives CSVETGYSNQPQHF. The full variable domain, in which reference TRBV29-1 and TRBJ1-5 provide the parts outside the CDR3, is SAVISQKPSRDICQRGTSLTIQCQVDSQVTMMFWYRQQPGQSLTLIATANQGSEATYESGFVIDKFPISRPNLTFSTLTVSNMSPEDSSIYLCSVETGYSNQPQHFGDGTRLSIL.

The chain has TRBV5-4 and TRBJ1-1; TRBD1 might be the D (5 bases). This CDR3 region has 15 residues. V shed 3 bases and J shed 1 base, with 13 bases lying between them. Germline CDR1 is SGHNT and CDR2 is YYREEE (reference sequence). CDR3 bases: TGTGCCAGCAGCTGGCCGGGACTAAAGAACACTGAAGCTTTCTTT. As protein: CASSWPGLKNTEAFF.

As for this clone: Additional DNA sequences in this sample encode the identical CDR3. The chain carries TRBV2 and TRBJ1-1; a possible D gene is TRBD1 (5 bases). Per germline, CDR1 SNHLY and CDR2 FYNNEI. V lost 4 bases, J lost 1 base, and 7 bases lay in between. The CDR3 is 13 residues long. CDR3 coding DNA: TGTGCCAGCAGTGGGAGGGGGAACACTGAAGCTTTCTTT. Protein sequence: CASSGRGNTEAFF.